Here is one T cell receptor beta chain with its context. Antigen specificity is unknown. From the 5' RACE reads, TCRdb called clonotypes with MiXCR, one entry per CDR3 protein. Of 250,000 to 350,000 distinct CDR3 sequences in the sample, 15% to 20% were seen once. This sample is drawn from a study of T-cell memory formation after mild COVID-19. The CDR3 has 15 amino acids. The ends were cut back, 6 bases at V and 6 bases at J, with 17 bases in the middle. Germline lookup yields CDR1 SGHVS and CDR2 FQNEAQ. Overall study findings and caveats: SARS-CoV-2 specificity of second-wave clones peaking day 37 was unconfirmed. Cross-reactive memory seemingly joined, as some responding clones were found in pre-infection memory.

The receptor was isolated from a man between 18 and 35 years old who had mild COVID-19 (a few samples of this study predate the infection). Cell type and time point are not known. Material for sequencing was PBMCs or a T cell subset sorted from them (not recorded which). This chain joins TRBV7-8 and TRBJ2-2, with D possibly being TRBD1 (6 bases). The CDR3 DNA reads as TGTGCCAGCAGGCGGACAGTCGGGCAGGCCGGGGAGCTGTTTTTT. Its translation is CASRRTVGQAGELFF. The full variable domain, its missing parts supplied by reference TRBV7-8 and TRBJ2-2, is GAGVSQSPRYKVAKRGQDVALRCDPISGHVSLFWYQQALGQGPEFLTYFQNEAQLDKSGLPSDRFFAERPEGSVSTLKIQRTQQEDSAVYLCASRRTVGQAGELFFGEGSRLTVL.